This TCR beta chain was recovered during a study of beta chain features in type 1 diabetes. Broader study findings: People with Type 1 diabetes carried modestly yet significantly shorter TCRB CDR3s in all four CD4+ subsets.

The table lists this clone with a few counts. Its target is not known. TCRB transcripts that were expressed got sequenced, as all of the isolated RNA had been reverse transcribed. The table came from immunoSEQ multiplex PCR; TCRdb's copy has only in-frame clones and leaves some out. The table shows roughly 220,000 clones, with 16% occurring only once. CDR3 length equals 12 residues. The germline V and J ends were trimmed by 4 bases and 5 bases, with 12 bases remaining between them. CDR1 and CDR2 (germline): SQVTM, ANQGSEA. This clonotype originated in a man aged 25-45 years with type 1 diabetes. Material: naive CD4+ T cells from blood. J is TRBJ2-7 and V is TRBV29-1; D gene unclear. This CDR3 reads CSVGNGVDEQYF. DNA of the CDR3: TGCAGCGTTGGAAACGGCGTCGACGAGCAGTACTTC.